The rows below give T cell receptor beta chains drawn from one sample of a study of cytomegalovirus exposure and HLA in healthy donors. Produced via immunoSEQ multiplex PCR; TCRdb's table is partial and in-frame only. Of about 150,000 clones listed, roughly 72% are singletons. Sequencing was carried out using PBMCs. Receptor source: a man aged 30 to 45 in good health and CMV-seronegative. Each CDR3 is given with its conserved first and last residue. A D gene is named only where the DNA matches it firmly. Expanded clones are given a class, and other clones once, few, many or no size at all.

j_call	d_call	cdr3_length	v_call	clone_size	cdr3_nt	cdr3_aa
TRBJ2-3	TRBD1	16	TRBV19	-	TGTGCCAGTAGTATATCGAATACAGGGGCCGACGATACGCAGTATTTT	CASSISNTGADDTQYF
TRBJ1-6	TRBD1	14	TRBV28	-	TGTGCCAGCAGTTTTGGCAGGGGGCTTTCACCCCTCCACTTT	CASSFGRGLSPLHF
TRBJ1-6	-	15	TRBV4-3	-	TGCGCCAGCAGCCAAGATGCCAGGGTGAATTCACCCCTCCACTTT	CASSQDARVNSPLHF
TRBJ1-1	TRBD1	14	TRBV27	-	TGTGCCAGCAGGCCTCGGAGGGGGCGCCCTGAAGCTTTCTTT	CASRPRRGRPEAFF
TRBJ2-5	-	14	TRBV5-6	-	TGTGCCAGCAGCCGACAACAGGGATTGGAGACCCAGTACTTC	CASSRQQGLETQYF
TRBJ2-6	TRBD2	15	TRBV29-1	-	TGCAGCGTTTCAGGGAGGGCCTCTGGGGCCAACGTCCTGACTTTC	CSVSGRASGANVLTF
TRBJ2-7	-	15	TRBV21-1	-	TGTGCCAGCCCAAGGGGCTTCCCAAGATCCTACGAGCAGTACTTC	CASPRGFPRSYEQYF
TRBJ2-7	-	13	TRBV5-1	-	TGCGCCAGCAGCTTGGTGGACAACACCGAGCAGTACTTC	CASSLVDNTEQYF
TRBJ2-7	TRBD2	14	TRBV5-1	-	TGCGCCAGCAGCTTTAGCGGGGGGGCCTACGAGCAGTACTTC	CASSFSGGAYEQYF
TRBJ2-7	TRBD1	14	TRBV27	-	TGTGCCAGCAGTTCACACCCGACAGGGTACGAGCAGTACTTC	CASSSHPTGYEQYF
TRBJ1-2	-	14	TRBV6-5	-	TGTGCCAGCAGGTCACCGGGGGATAACTATGGCTACACCTTC	CASRSPGDNYGYTF
TRBJ1-1	TRBD1	14	TRBV28	-	TGTGCCAGCAGTTTTCAGGGGGCTGGGACTGAAGCTTTCTTT	CASSFQGAGTEAFF
TRBJ1-2	-	12	TRBV6-1	-	TGTGCCAGCAGTCGGGACTCATATGGCTACACCTTC	CASSRDSYGYTF
TRBJ1-2	TRBD1	12	TRBV6-5	-	TGTGCCAGCACGAGGACAGGGATTGGCTACACCTTC	CASTRTGIGYTF
TRBJ2-3	TRBD2	16	TRBV15	-	TGTGCCACCAGCAGAGTAAGCGGGGGGGTGATAGATACGCAGTATTTT	CATSRVSGGVIDTQYF
TRBJ1-5	-	15	TRBV6-1	few	TGTGCCAGCAGTGAAGCGCTACAGGGCAGTCAGCCCCAGCATTTT	CASSEALQGSQPQHF
TRBJ2-1	-	14	TRBV5-1	once	TGCGCCAGCAGCTCGGGTAGCTCCTACAATGAGCAGTTCTTC	CASSSGSSYNEQFF
TRBJ2-1	TRBD2	17	TRBV7-2	-	TGTGCCAGCAGCTTAGTGGCTAGCGGGGGGGGATACAATGAGCAGTTCTTC	CASSLVASGGGYNEQFF
TRBJ1-5	-	15	TRBV5-4	-	TGTGCCAGCAGCTTGGCGAACAGGACAGCTCAGCCCCAGCATTTT	CASSLANRTAQPQHF
TRBJ1-5	-	13	TRBV6-1	-	TGTGCCAGCGGGACAAGAAGCAATCAGCCCCAGCATTTT	CASGTRSNQPQHF
TRBJ1-2	-	11	TRBV6-5	-	TGTGCCAGCAGTCCAGGGGACGGCTACACCTTC	CASSPGDGYTF
TRBJ1-4	-	13	TRBV2	-	TGTGCCTTCGCACGTGAGGGTGGTGAAAAACTGTTTTTT	CAFAREGGEKLFF
TRBJ1-6	-	12	TRBV30	-	TGTGCCTGGAGTGCACGGGAGTCACCCCTCCACTTT	CAWSARESPLHF
TRBJ2-7	-	16	TRBV18	-	TGTGCCAGCTCACCACCGGTCGACCGGGGTTTTTACGAGCAGTACTTC	CASSPPVDRGFYEQYF
TRBJ2-1	TRBD2	15	TRBV10-3	-	TGTGCCATCAGTGACGGCGGGGGGTCCTACAATGAGCAGTTCTTC	CAISDGGGSYNEQFF
TRBJ2-2	TRBD1	14	TRBV25-1	-	TGTGCCAGCACAGGACAGGGTTTCACCGGGGAGCTGTTTTTT	CASTGQGFTGELFF
TRBJ1-2	-	17	TRBV28	-	TGTGCCAGCAGCTGGGAAAGGGGACCCGGAGGGTCCTATGGCTACACCTTC	CASSWERGPGGSYGYTF
TRBJ2-7	TRBD1	14	TRBV19	-	TGTGCCAGTAGCCCGGGACAGGGAGGTGGGGAGCAGTACTTC	CASSPGQGGGEQYF
TRBJ1-1	-	13	TRBV13	-	TGTGCCAGCAGCTACGGGACACGGACTGAAGCTTTCTTT	CASSYGTRTEAFF
TRBJ2-1	-	15	TRBV27	-	TGTGCCAGCAGGGAAGGGGTGAGCTCCTACAATGAGCAGTTCTTC	CASREGVSSYNEQFF
TRBJ1-5	TRBD1	15	TRBV2	-	TGTACCAGCAGTGATGGAGCAGGGGGGTATCAGCCCCAGCATTTT	CTSSDGAGGYQPQHF
TRBJ1-6	-	15	TRBV6-1	-	TGTGCCAGCACCTGGGGGGACTCCTATAATTCACCCCTCCACTTT	CASTWGDSYNSPLHF
TRBJ2-5	TRBD2	14	TRBV9	-	TGTGCCAGCAGCGGGACTAGCGGGGGGGAGACCCAGTACTTC	CASSGTSGGETQYF
TRBJ2-7	TRBD1	14	TRBV2	-	TGTGCCACGGACCGGGACAGGGGGCCCGACGAGCAGTACTTC	CATDRDRGPDEQYF
TRBJ2-5	TRBD2	15	TRBV27	once	TGTGCCAGCAGTCCTGGACTAGCGGGGCAAGAGACCCAGTACTTC	CASSPGLAGQETQYF
TRBJ1-1	-	14	TRBV6-5	-	TGTGCCAGCAGTTACCAGGGGCCGAACACTGAAGCTTTCTTT	CASSYQGPNTEAFF
TRBJ2-1	TRBD1	15	TRBV6-5	-	TGTGCCAGCAGCCCAAGACAGGGAGACTACAATGAGCAGTTCTTC	CASSPRQGDYNEQFF
TRBJ2-7	TRBD2	18	TRBV5-1	-	TGCGCCAGCAGCGGGACTAGCGGGGGGGAGAGTAAATTCTACGAGCAGTACTTC	CASSGTSGGESKFYEQYF
TRBJ2-7	-	14	TRBV6-5	-	TGTGCCAGCAGTTACCTGGACTCGAACTACGAGCAGTACTTC	CASSYLDSNYEQYF
TRBJ1-1	TRBD1	12	TRBV29-1	-	TGCAGCACGGGACAGAAGAACACTGAAGCTTTCTTT	CSTGQKNTEAFF
TRBJ2-2	TRBD1	14	TRBV5-6	-	TGTGCCAGCAGCCGGACAGGGAACACCGGGGAGCTGTTTTTT	CASSRTGNTGELFF
TRBJ2-2	TRBD1	16	TRBV7-9	-	TGTGCCAGCAGCTTAGCCCCGCAGGGGGCCGTCGGGGAGCTGTTTTTT	CASSLAPQGAVGELFF
TRBJ2-1	TRBD2	15	TRBV6-4	few	TGTGCCAGCAGTGGCACGACTAGCGGGGGGGATGAGCAGTTCTTC	CASSGTTSGGDEQFF
TRBJ1-2	-	16	TRBV10-1	-	TGCGCCAGCAGTGAGGGCAGGGGCCTCTCTAACTATGGCTACACCTTC	CASSEGRGLSNYGYTF
TRBJ2-1	TRBD1	17	TRBV4-1	-	TGCGCCAGCAGCTTATCACCCGGGACAGGGGGTCTCAATGAGCAGTTCTTC	CASSLSPGTGGLNEQFF
TRBJ2-3	TRBD2	15	TRBV6-4	few	TGTGCCAGCAGCAAGACTAGCGGGGGGGGTGATACGCAGTATTTT	CASSKTSGGGDTQYF
TRBJ2-2	-	15	TRBV4-3	-	TGCGCCAGCAGTACCGGGACACCTAACACCGGGGAGCTGTTTTTT	CASSTGTPNTGELFF
TRBJ1-5	TRBD1	15	TRBV18	-	TGTGCCAGCTCACTCGGACAGGGAGGGGGACAGCCCCAGCATTTT	CASSLGQGGGQPQHF
TRBJ1-4	-	15	TRBV5-8	-	TGTGCCAGCAGCTTGGGTGCGGGAACTAATGAAAAACTGTTTTTT	CASSLGAGTNEKLFF